This entry lists 26 T cell receptor beta chains sequenced from one sample in a study of CD8+CD57+ T cells in acquired aplastic anemia. TCR beta VDJ and CDR3 profiles were obtained from a genomic DNA template. MiXCR, run by TCRdb on the reads, gives a single entry per CDR3 protein. The table lists 170,000 or so distinct CDR3 sequences, 50% to 65% of them singletons. An expansion of CD8+CD57+ cells by flow cytometry had been shown in patients chosen for sequencing. Sample: sorted CD4+, CD8+, or CD8+CD57+ T cells (not recorded which) from PBMCs. All receptors derive from a human donor with aplastic anemia.

This rearrangement joins TRBV2 to TRBJ1-6, with 7 bases fitting TRBD1. The CDR3 length is 14 residues. The germline CDR1 and CDR2 sequences are SNHLY and FYNNEI. The V and J ends lost 7 bases and 7 bases, in that order; junction bases with no gene match: 7. CDR3 nucleotide sequence: TGTGCCAGCATCCCAGAGACAGGGAATTCACCCCTCCACTTT. Its translation is CASIPETGNSPLHF.

A note on this clonotype: A much larger clone lies one base from this, so it may be a read error. This chain connects TRBV5-8 to TRBJ1-2, with 7 nucleotides matching TRBD1. Germline V lookup: CDR1 SGHTS, CDR2 YDEGEE. CDR3 length equals 14 residues. The CDR3 DNA reads TGTGCCAGCAGCTTGCGACAGGGCGTCTATGGCTACGCCTTC. Translation: CASSLRQGVYGYAF.

This clonotype has more than one count but fewer than ten. The chain carries TRBV24-1 and TRBJ2-7, with D maybe TRBD1 (5 bases). The V gene's germline CDR1 is KGHDR and CDR2 SFDVKD. The CDR3 has 12 residues. Trimming cost V 12 bases and J 3 bases, with 14 bases left between them. The CDR3 DNA follows: TGTGCCGGGGCCTCCTGGCACTACGAGCAGTACTTC. This translates into CAGASWHYEQYF.

The sample holds a few counts of this clonotype. J is TRBJ1-3 and V is TRBV20-1; the D is unclear. The CDR3 loop spans 18 amino acids. Trimming cost V 4 bases and J 5 bases, with 27 bases left between them. Looked up from germline, CDR1 is DFQATT and CDR2 is SNEGSKA (reference sequence). CDR3 protein: CSATRRESIFRFRNTIYF. The CDR3 DNA reads as TGCAGTGCTACTCGCCGGGAGTCGATTTTCAGATTCCGAAACACCATATATTTT.

In this sample, this clonotype turned up many times. The genes are TRBV12-3 or TRBV12-4 and TRBJ2-7, with D possibly TRBD1 on 6 matching bases. V was clipped by 7 bases and J by 4 bases, with 17 bases between them. This CDR3 is built from 14 residues. This CDR3 reads CASTTGPGVYEQYF. CDR3 nucleotide sequence: TGTGCCAGCACCACAGGGCCCGGGGTATACGAGCAGTACTTC.

This clonotype was seen only a few times. V and J are TRBV11-2 and TRBJ1-2; 8 nucleotides align to TRBD1. CDR1 SGHAT and CDR2 FQNNGV come from the germline V gene. Germline trimming cut 3 bases from V and 6 bases from J; bases unmatched to any gene: 3. The CDR3 runs to 13 residues. CDR3 coding DNA: TGTGCCAGCAGCTTCCTACAGGGGGATGGCTACACCTTC. As protein: CASSFLQGDGYTF.

The chain combines TRBV14 with TRBJ2-3; D gene ambiguous. The ends were cut back, 2 bases at V and 8 bases at J, with 5 bases in the middle. CDR3 length: 11 residues. CDR1 SGHDN and CDR2 FVKESK come from the germline V gene. CDR3 bases: TGTGCCAGCAGCCAATCCGTTACGCAGTATTTT. Translating it yields CASSQSVTQYF.

About this clonotype: This may arise from a read error, as a much more abundant clone is one base away. The gene calls are TRBV2 and TRBJ1-2; D may be TRBD1 (5 bases). The CDR3 runs to 12 residues. CDR1 is SNHLY, CDR2 FYNNEI, per germline. CDR3 nucleotide sequence: TGTGCCAGCAGTGTGAGGGACTATGGCAACACCTTC. Translated, it gives CASSVRDYGNTF.

The chain combines TRBV7-9 with TRBJ2-7, with D possibly matching TRBD1 (7 bases). The V gene lost 0 bases and the J gene lost 7 bases, with 13 bases spanning the gap. The CDR3 has 14 amino acids. Germline lookup yields CDR1 SEHNR and CDR2 FQNEAQ (reference sequence). CDR3 sequence reads: CASSLARGAREQYF. In nucleotides, the CDR3 is TGTGCCAGCAGCTTAGCCAGGGGGGCTAGAGAGCAGTACTTC.

The gene calls are TRBV7-9 and TRBJ2-5; 9 bases map to TRBD1. The CDR3 totals 15 residues. J was trimmed by 4 bases and V by 6 bases; bases with no gene match: 9. The germline V gene has CDR1 SEHNR and CDR2 FQNEAQ (reference sequence). CDR3 nucleotide sequence: TGTGCCAGCAGTCTCCGGGACAGGGTGGGAGAGACCCAGTACTTC. Protein: CASSLRDRVGETQYF.

The chain employs TRBV2 and TRBJ1-2, with 7 bases aligning to TRBD1. J was trimmed by 0 bases and V by 3 bases; bases with no gene match: 13. The CDR3 sequence is 18 residues long. Germline V lookup: CDR1 SNHLY, CDR2 FYNNEI. The chain's CDR3 is CASSDVGAGGDSNYGYTF. The CDR3 coding sequence is TGTGCCAGCAGTGATGTCGGGGCAGGGGGGGACTCTAACTATGGCTACACCTTC.

V is TRBV7-2 and J is TRBJ2-3; 8 nucleotides align to TRBD2. The germline V gene encodes CDR1 SGHTA and CDR2 FQGNSA. The V segment lost 5 bases and the J segment 6 bases; nucleotides outside the gene matches: 4. The CDR3 sequence is 13 residues long. The chain's CDR3 is CASSNGGGDTQYF. CDR3 in DNA: TGTGCCAGCAGCAACGGGGGGGGGGATACGCAGTATTTT.

The V call is TRBV7-9, the J call TRBJ2-7, with D possibly matching TRBD2 (7 bases). Trimming took off 10 bases at V and 2 bases at J, with 21 bases between the two ends. From germline, CDR1 is SEHNR and CDR2 FQNEAQ (reference sequence). The CDR3 totals 15 residues. CDR3 coding DNA: TGTGCCACGGAATCGAGGGAGGGGGGAACCTACGAGCAGTACTTC. Protein: CATESREGGTYEQYF.

The V call is TRBV6-5, the J call TRBJ1-1; possible D gene TRBD1, 5 bases. V was trimmed by 9 bases and J by 0 bases, leaving 14 bases between them. Germline-derived CDR1 and CDR2 are MNHEY and SVGAGI. The CDR3 length is 14 residues. The CDR3 loop is CASIRDSMNTEAFF. The CDR3 DNA is TGTGCCAGTATCCGGGACTCCATGAACACTGAAGCTTTCTTT.

The rearrangement links TRBV7-2 to TRBJ2-7, with D perhaps being TRBD1 or TRBD2 (6 bases each). Trimming stripped 5 bases from V and 7 bases from J, with 15 bases between. Germline loops: CDR1 SGHTA, CDR2 FQGNSA. The CDR3 length is 13 residues. This CDR3 reads CASSQEGGREQYF. Here the CDR3 DNA reads TGTGCCAGCAGCCAGGAAGGGGGGCGGGAGCAGTACTTC.

The chain links TRBV7-2 to TRBJ2-1, with 11 positions matching TRBD2. Germline V gives CDR1 SGHTA, CDR2 FQGNSA. The CDR3 totals 14 residues. V was clipped by 6 bases and J by 4 bases; unmatched bases: 2. CDR3 sequence: CASSVAGGYNEQFF. The DNA of the CDR3 is TGTGCCAGCAGTGTAGCGGGAGGGTACAATGAGCAGTTCTTC.

The chain employs TRBV10-3 and TRBJ2-7; D is possibly TRBD2 (8 bases). The CDR3 sequence is 14 residues long. V was shortened by 8 bases and J by 0 bases, with 14 bases between the two germline ends. Germline loops: CDR1 ENHRY, CDR2 SYGVKD. DNA for the CDR3: TGTGCCATCCGTAGCGGGGACAGCTCCTACGAGCAGTACTTC. Translated, it gives CAIRSGDSSYEQYF.

This clonotype appeared a few times. The rearrangement links TRBV7-6 to TRBJ2-7, with 7 bases identical to TRBD2. The CDR3 has 15 amino acids. Germline V lookup: CDR1 SGHVS, CDR2 FNYEAQ. The V gene end was trimmed by 3 bases and the J gene end by 2 bases; junction bases not matched to a gene: 7. The CDR3 sequence is CASSFRDYGAYEQYF. The CDR3 region has the DNA TGTGCCAGCAGCTTTCGGGACTACGGCGCCTACGAGCAGTACTTC.

This chain uses TRBV20-1 with TRBJ2-7, with D possibly being TRBD2 (6 bases). V dropped 3 bases and J dropped 5 bases, with 17 bases sitting between them. CDR1 is DFQATT, CDR2 SNEGSKA, per germline (reference sequence). The CDR3 consists of 14 residues. The chain's CDR3 is CSARQGSGEDEQYF. The CDR3 DNA reads as TGCAGTGCTAGGCAGGGTAGCGGTGAGGACGAGCAGTACTTC.

This clonotype was detected only once. The chain is built from TRBV29-1 and TRBJ2-3, with D perhaps TRBD2 (5 bases). V was clipped by 5 bases and J by 2 bases, with 8 bases between them. The CDR3 is made up of 12 amino acids. Germline V gene sequence: CDR1 SQVTM, CDR2 ANQGSEA. In DNA, the CDR3 is TGCAGCGTTCCTGACTACACAGATACGCAGTATTTT. Translating gives CSVPDYTDTQYF.

A few counts support this clonotype. This chain joins TRBV20-1 and TRBJ2-7; D unclear. The V gene's germline CDR1 is DFQATT and CDR2 SNEGSKA (reference sequence). There are 12 residues in the CDR3. Deletions cut 4 bases from V and 3 bases from J, with 10 bases between. The DNA for the CDR3 is TGCAGTGCTAACCTTGGTGGCTACGAGCAGTACTTC. Amino acid sequence: CSANLGGYEQYF.

The chain employs TRBV10-3 and TRBJ2-7; perhaps TRBD2 as D (5 bases). The V end lost 10 bases, the J end lost 3 bases, and 22 bases lay between the germline ends. The CDR3 loop spans 15 amino acids. Germline V gene lookup returns CDR1 ENHRY and CDR2 SYGVKD. CDR3 region: CASSYSGGSLYEQYF. CDR3 DNA: TGTGCCAGCAGCTACTCAGGTGGGAGCCTCTACGAGCAGTACTTC.

This rearrangement joins TRBV5-1 to TRBJ1-1; D may be TRBD1 (6 bases). Trimming took 3 bases from V and 1 from J, leaving 7 bases between them. CDR1 SGHRS and CDR2 YFSETQ come from the germline V gene. The CDR3 totals 13 residues. The CDR3 loop is CASSSQGNTEAFF. DNA of the CDR3: TGCGCCAGCAGCTCACAGGGGAACACTGAAGCTTTCTTT.

This clonotype was detected only a few times. The V gene is TRBV7-2, the J gene TRBJ2-3; D might be TRBD2 (5 bases). Per germline, CDR1 SGHTA and CDR2 FQGNSA. This CDR3 has 18 residues. The V gene lost 3 bases and the J gene lost 0 bases, with 19 bases spanning the gap. The CDR3 bases are TGTGCCAGCAGCTTCCGCAACCCCGGACTTGGTAGCACAGATACGCAGTATTTT. Protein product: CASSFRNPGLGSTDTQYF.

A remark on this clonotype: A junction boundary mismatches the germline segment, possibly from a read error. V is TRBV6-2 or TRBV6-3 and J is TRBJ2-7; D perhaps matches TRBD1 (5 bases). The CDR3 has 13 residues. The germline CDR1 and CDR2 sequences are MNHEY and SVGEGT. The CDR3 sequence: CASGYGQGYEQYF. The CDR3 DNA sequence: TGTGCCAGCGGTTACGGGCAGGGCTACGAGCAGTACTTC.

The V call is TRBV5-4, the J call TRBJ2-2, with a tentative D call TRBD2 (6 bases). The CDR3 runs 15 residues. Germline V gives CDR1 SGHNT, CDR2 YYREEE (reference sequence). The V and J ends lost 0 bases and 6 bases respectively, with 12 bases between them. The CDR3 DNA is TGTGCCAGCAGCTTGGAACGGACTACCGCCGGGGAGCTGTTTTTT. Its translation is CASSLERTTAGELFF.